A selection of T cell receptor beta chains follows, all from one sample in a study of shared clonotypes between healthy human individuals. The data were produced by immunoSEQ multiplex PCR, yet TCRdb's version contains in-frame clones alone and is incomplete. This sample carries just over 2,000,000 clones, 90% to 95% of them seen once, and the ten largest clones take 0.1% to 0.15%. Sequenced material: naive CD4+ T cells sorted from blood. Every receptor here comes from a man between 18 and 29 years old in good health. The CDR3 runs from the conserved cysteine through the conserved F or W. A D gene is named only where the DNA matches it firmly. Clone size is shown for a subset of rows, as once, few, many or a class of expanded clone.

>TRBV4-3|.|.|TRBJ2-7
TGCGCCAGCAGCCCTCGGGATACAGGGCTTCGGGCCTACGAGCAGTACTTC
CASSPRDTGLRAYEQYF
>TRBV5-4|.|.|TRBJ2-2
TGTGCCAGCAGCGCCGGGACGGGAAACACCGGGGAGCTGTTTTTT
CASSAGTGNTGELFF
>TRBV4-1|.|.|TRBJ1-5
TGCGCCAGCAGCCAACCCGGACAGTATCAGCCCCAGCATTTT
CASSQPGQYQPQHF
>TRBV19|TRBD2|.|TRBJ2-3
TGTGCCAGTACTAAGCGGGGGAGCACAGATACGCAGTATTTT
CASTKRGSTDTQYF
>TRBV20-1|.|.|TRBJ2-1
TGCAGTGCTAGAGAAAGTGAGCAGTTCTTC
CSARESEQFF
>TRBV7-9|.|.|TRBJ1-3
TGTGCCACATCCTACCAGGAGGGTAGCTCTGGAAACACCATATATTTT
CATSYQEGSSGNTIYF
>TRBV5-4|.|.|TRBJ2-3
TGTGCCAGCAGCTCCAGGACAACGCAGTATTTT
CASSSRTTQYF
>TRBV11-2|.|.|TRBJ2-7
TGTGCCAGCAGCTTAGTATATGGGGTTTTTGCCTACGAGCAGTACTTC
CASSLVYGVFAYEQYF
>TRBV5-6|TRBD2|.|TRBJ2-3
TGTGCCAGCAGCCAGACTAGCAGCGCAGATACGCAGTATTTT
CASSQTSSADTQYF
>TRBV5-3|TRBD2|.|TRBJ2-1
TGTGCCAGCAGCCTAGCGGGAGGGCAGAACAATGAGCAGTTCTTC
CASSLAGGQNNEQFF
>TRBV15|.|.|TRBJ2-7
TGTGCCACCAGCAGGAGCTTGACTGTTGAGCAGTACTTC
CATSRSLTVEQYF
>TRBV11-2|.|.|TRBJ2-2
TGTGCCAGCAGCCTAGCTGGACAGAAGAACACCGGGGAGCTGTTTTTT
CASSLAGQKNTGELFF
>TRBV6-1|TRBD1|few|TRBJ1-6
TGTGCCAGCGGGGACAGCTCCTATAATTCACCCCTCCACTTT
CASGDSSYNSPLHF
>TRBV19|.|.|TRBJ1-5
TGTGCCAGTAGGTCGGGACGGACCTTCAATCAGCCCCAGCATTTT
CASRSGRTFNQPQHF
>TRBV2|TRBD1|.|TRBJ1-2
TGTGCCAGCAGGGCCGGGACAGGGGGCGTAGGCTACACCTTC
CASRAGTGGVGYTF
>TRBV5-1|TRBD2|.|TRBJ2-7
TGCGCCAGCAGCTTGGCCGGAGCGGGGTCCTACGAGCAGTACTTC
CASSLAGAGSYEQYF
>TRBV19|.|.|TRBJ1-5
TGTGCCACCGGGAGTAGCAATCAGCCCCAGCATTTT
CATGSSNQPQHF
>TRBV15|.|.|TRBJ2-3
TGTGCCACCAGCGCCAGGGGTACTTCAGATACGCAGTATTTT
CATSARGTSDTQYF
>TRBV5-1|.|.|TRBJ2-7
TGCGCCAGCAGCCACGGGCAGGGGCACGAGCAGTACTTC
CASSHGQGHEQYF
>TRBV27|.|.|TRBJ1-2
TGTGCCAGCAGTTCCAGCTCCCTTAGGTCTGGCTACACCTTC
CASSSSSLRSGYTF
>TRBV7-2|.|.|TRBJ2-3
TGTGCCAGCAGCTTATTGGCTAGATATGGAGATACGCAGTATTTT
CASSLLARYGDTQYF
>TRBV10-3|TRBD2|.|TRBJ2-2
TGTGCCACCCTCCCGGGAGGGCCCGGGGAGCTGTTTTTT
CATLPGGPGELFF
>TRBV10-3|.|once|TRBJ1-1
TGTGCCATCAGTGAGCTCGGGGGAGTTGGAACTGAAGCTTTCTTT
CAISELGGVGTEAFF
>TRBV12-5|.|.|TRBJ1-2
TGTGCTAGTGGTTCCTCGGGTCGGGTTGAAGGCTACACCTTC
CASGSSGRVEGYTF
>TRBV10-1|.|.|TRBJ2-7
TGCGCCAGCAGGGACAGCTCCTACGAGCAGTACTTC
CASRDSSYEQYF
>TRBV5-6|.|.|TRBJ1-1
TGTGCCAGCAGCCTGGGGGGGCGCACTGAAGCTTTCTTT
CASSLGGRTEAFF
>TRBV4-2|TRBD1|.|TRBJ2-3
TGTGCCAGCAGCCAAGATCTTACCAGGGGGCTAGGCACAGATACGCAGTATTTT
CASSQDLTRGLGTDTQYF
>TRBV6-5|.|.|TRBJ2-1
TGTGCCAGCAGACTTACAGGTGGTCGGGAGCAGTTCTTC
CASRLTGGREQFF
>TRBV9|.|.|TRBJ1-1
TGTGCCAGCAGCCCCCAGGGGACGAACACTGAAGCTTTCTTT
CASSPQGTNTEAFF
>TRBV7-2|.|.|TRBJ2-5
TGTGCCAGCAGCTTGTCATTACAAGAGACCCAGTACTTC
CASSLSLQETQYF
>TRBV5-1|.|.|TRBJ1-2
TGCGCCAGCAGCTCTGCAGGGGTTCTGTCCTATGGCTACACCTTC
CASSSAGVLSYGYTF
>TRBV28|.|.|TRBJ2-5
TGTGCCAGCAGTTTGCCTTGGGGCAGCCAAGAGACCCAGTACTTC
CASSLPWGSQETQYF
>TRBV11-2|.|once|TRBJ1-6
TGTGCCAGCAGCTTAGTGTCAGGGACGAATTCACCCCTCCACTTT
CASSLVSGTNSPLHF
>TRBV7-3|TRBD2|.|TRBJ2-3
TGTGCCAGCAGCTCCCGGACTAGCGGAGATACGCAGTATTTT
CASSSRTSGDTQYF
>TRBV10-3|.|.|TRBJ2-1
TGTGCCATCAGCCCCGACAGGACGTCCTACAATGAGCAGTTCTTC
CAISPDRTSYNEQFF
>TRBV30|.|.|TRBJ2-5
TGTGCCTGGAGTGTACTTGGGCTGGCGGTGAGGACCCAGTACTTC
CAWSVLGLAVRTQYF
>TRBV7-9|.|.|TRBJ1-1
TGTGCCAGCAGCTCCCGGCGTGGGGAGAACACTGAAGCTTTCTTT
CASSSRRGENTEAFF
>TRBV11-2|.|.|TRBJ2-2
TGTGCCAGCAGTTGGACAGTAAACACCGGGGAGCTGTTTTTT
CASSWTVNTGELFF
>TRBV19|TRBD1|.|TRBJ1-2
TGTGCCAGTAGTCCGGACAGGGCTGGTGGCTACACCTTC
CASSPDRAGGYTF
>TRBV10-3|.|.|TRBJ2-2
TGTGCCATCAGTGAATTGAGCACCGGGGAGCTGTTTTTT
CAISELSTGELFF
>TRBV4-1|TRBD1|.|TRBJ2-5
TGCGCCAGCAGCCAAGCCTCAACCGGGACAGGGGGAGAGACCCAGTACTTC
CASSQASTGTGGETQYF
>TRBV6-1|.|.|TRBJ2-5
TGTGCCAGCAGTGAAGCGCGGCGACTACGAGAAGAGACCCAGTACTTC
CASSEARRLREETQYF
>TRBV18|TRBD2|.|TRBJ2-1
TGTGCCAGCTCACCCTCAAGCGGGAGGGCCGCGAATGAGCAGTTCTTC
CASSPSSGRAANEQFF
>TRBV28|.|.|TRBJ2-7
TGTGCCAGCAGTTTACCAGGAGGAGGACCTAGTCCCTACGAGCAGTACTTC
CASSLPGGGPSPYEQYF
>TRBV30|.|.|TRBJ1-2
TGTGCCTGGAGTGTACCCCCCCAAGCTAACTATGGCTACACCTTC
CAWSVPPQANYGYTF
>TRBV27|.|.|TRBJ1-1
TGTGCCAGCAGTCCTGGGGGGGTAGCTTTCTTT
CASSPGGVAFF
>TRBV7-8|.|once|TRBJ1-6
TGTGCCAGCAGCTTAGGAGGGATGGGGGGAGATAATTCACCCCTCCACTTT
CASSLGGMGGDNSPLHF
>TRBV30|.|.|TRBJ2-2
TGTGCCTGGAGTATCTTGCTTCTAAGGGCAGGGACCACCGGGGAGCTGTTTTTT
CAWSILLLRAGTTGELFF